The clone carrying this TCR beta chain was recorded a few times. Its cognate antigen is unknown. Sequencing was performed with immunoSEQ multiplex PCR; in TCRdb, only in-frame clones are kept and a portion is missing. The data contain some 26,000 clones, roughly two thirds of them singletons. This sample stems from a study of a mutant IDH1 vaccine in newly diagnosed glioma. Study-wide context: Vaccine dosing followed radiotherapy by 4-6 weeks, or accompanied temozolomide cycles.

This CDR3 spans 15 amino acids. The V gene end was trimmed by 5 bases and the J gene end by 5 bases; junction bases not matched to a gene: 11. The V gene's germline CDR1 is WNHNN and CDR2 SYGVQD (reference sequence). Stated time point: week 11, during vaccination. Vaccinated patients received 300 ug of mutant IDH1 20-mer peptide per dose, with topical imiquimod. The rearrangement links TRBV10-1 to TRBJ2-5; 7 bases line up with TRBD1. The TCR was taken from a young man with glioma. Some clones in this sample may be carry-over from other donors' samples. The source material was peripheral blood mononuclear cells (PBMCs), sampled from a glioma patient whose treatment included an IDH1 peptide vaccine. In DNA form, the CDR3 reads TGCGCCAGCAGTAGGCTCAGGGGGATCGGGGAGACCCAGTACTTC. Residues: CASSRLRGIGETQYF.